This T cell receptor beta chain was sequenced in a study of long-term antiretroviral therapy in people with HIV. The assay, immunoSEQ v3.0, was run at survey level. Generated by immunoSEQ multiplex PCR, the TCRdb table keeps only in-frame clones and is missing some. The sample has tens of thousands of clones, around four fifths seen once. As concerns this clone: The antigen is unknown.

Study-wide findings and caveats: Post-ART diversity increased but stayed below transplant donor controls. Versus controls, repertoires in people with HIV had narrower CDR3 length ranges.

The sequence derives from a man aged 25-40 years with HIV. This material consisted of unsorted PBMCs, taken roughly 6.1 years after starting antiretroviral therapy.

Written as DNA, the CDR3 is TGTGCCAGCAGCCAGGGCGGGAGAAATGAGCAGTTCTTC. It is translated as CASSQGGRNEQFF. J is TRBJ2-1 and V is TRBV4-2; 7 bases fit TRBD2. Per the germline V gene, CDR1 is LGHNA and CDR2 is YNFKEQ. The CDR3 contains 13 residues. J gave up 7 bases and V 3 bases, and 3 bases lay outside the gene matches.